Reported below is one TCR beta chain. This sample is drawn from a study of OX40 agonist ivuxolimab in advanced cancers. Whole-study context: The patients received agonistic anti-OX40 (CD134) antibody ivuxolimab. Ivuxolimab, which patients received intravenously every 2 weeks, was dosed at 0.01 to 10 mg/kg. Partial responses occurred in three patients (one hepatocellular carcinoma, two cutaneous melanoma).

Generated by immunoSEQ multiplex PCR, the TCRdb table keeps only in-frame clones and is missing some. The sample consists of some 87,000 clones, roughly 91% of them appearing once. Autoimmune disease history or systemic immunosuppression led to patient exclusion. The sequence came from an adult with an advanced solid tumor such as melanoma, head and neck, liver or kidney cancer. The material was CD4+ or CD8+ T cells sorted from blood, obtained in a trial of the OX40 agonist ivuxolimab.

The CDR3 bases are TGTGCCAGCAGTTACGGGTCCGGGGAGCTGTTTTTT. Translating it yields CASSYGSGELFF. V gene TRBV6-5 combines with J gene TRBJ2-2; D gene unclear. The germline V gene encodes CDR1 MNHEY and CDR2 SVGAGI. CDR3 length: 12 residues. V lost 2 bases and J 6 bases, leaving 4 bases between the germline ends.